This paragraph covers one T cell receptor beta chain sequence. What it recognizes is unknown. These data belong to a study of shared clonotypes between healthy human individuals. Study conclusions and caveats: Rarefaction showed sorted-subset sequencing was incomplete despite large depth. Blood was the sole source, and tissue repertoires probably differ. Estimated richness values were generally larger in naive subsets than in memory subsets.

CD45RA+ naive and CD45RA-negative memory subsets were separated from CD4+ cells. Germline V gene data show CDR1 as SGHTS and CDR2 as YDEGEE. Trimming shortened V by 5 bases and J by 5 bases, and 8 bases separated the two germline ends. The CDR3 runs 12 residues. Sequenced by immunoSEQ multiplex PCR; TCRdb stores in-frame clones only, minus some. The data show 1.6 million or so clones, with roughly 96% seen just once and approximately 1% held by the top ten. Material for sequencing was naive CD4+ T cells sorted from blood. Subset in this sample: CD45RA+ positively selected. This TCR came from a man aged 25-45 years in good health. The chain carries TRBV5-8 and TRBJ2-1; no definite D call. CDR3 protein: CASSSQHNEQFF. The CDR3, as DNA: TGTGCCAGCAGTTCACAGCACAATGAGCAGTTCTTC.